Reported below is one T cell receptor (beta chain). This entry is derived from a study of low-dose radiotherapy and immunotherapy resistance in tumors. Specified time point: after trial treatment. Indicated treatment: LDRT plus nivolumab, ipilimumab, low-dose cyclophosphamide and aspirin (RACIN trial). Deletions cut 0 bases from V and 4 bases from J, with 13 bases between. The germline gives CDR1 SQVTM, CDR2 ANQGSEA. The CDR3 is 14 amino acids. TRAV and TRBV primers primed cDNA for both TCRalpha and TCRbeta. With a V-primer adapter and a constant-region primer, TCRs were amplified for about 22 PCR cycles. TCRdb used MiXCR to reprocess the reads, holding one entry per CDR3 protein. This table holds some 40,000 distinct CDR3 sequences, 20% found once.

The chain employs TRBV29-1 and TRBJ2-7; D may match TRBD1 or TRBD2 (5 bases each). The source is a female donor with ovarian cancer. The specimen was PBMCs, collected after low-dose radiotherapy plus immunotherapy. CDR3 protein: CSVEDLGDRYEQYF. The CDR3 DNA reads as TGCAGCGTTGAAGATCTGGGGGATCGGTACGAGCAGTACTTC.